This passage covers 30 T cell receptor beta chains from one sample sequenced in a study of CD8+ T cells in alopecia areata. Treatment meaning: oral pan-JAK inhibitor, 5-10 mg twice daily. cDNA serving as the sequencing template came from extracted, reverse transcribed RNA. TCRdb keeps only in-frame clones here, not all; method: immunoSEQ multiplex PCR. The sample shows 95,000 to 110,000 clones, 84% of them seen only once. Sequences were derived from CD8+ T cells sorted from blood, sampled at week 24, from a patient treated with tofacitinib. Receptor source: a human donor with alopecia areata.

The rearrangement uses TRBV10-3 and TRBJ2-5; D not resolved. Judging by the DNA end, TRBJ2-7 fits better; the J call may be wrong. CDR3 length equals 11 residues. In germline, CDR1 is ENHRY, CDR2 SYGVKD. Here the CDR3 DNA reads TGTGCCATCAGTGAGCCACCCGAGCAGTACTTC. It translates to CAISEPPEQYF.

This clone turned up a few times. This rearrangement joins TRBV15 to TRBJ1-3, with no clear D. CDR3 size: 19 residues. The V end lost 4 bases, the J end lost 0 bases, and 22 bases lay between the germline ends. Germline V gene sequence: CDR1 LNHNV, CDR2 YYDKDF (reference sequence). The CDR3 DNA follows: TGTGCCACCAGCATAGTAGGCAGTATCATTCCGAACTCTGGAAACACCATATATTTT. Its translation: CATSIVGSIIPNSGNTIYF. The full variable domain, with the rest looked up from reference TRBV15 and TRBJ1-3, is DAMVIQNPRYQVTQFGKPVTLSCSQTLNHNVMYWYQQKSSQAPKLLFHYYDKDFNNEADTPDNFQSRRPNTSFCFLDIRSPGLGDTAMYLCATSIVGSIIPNSGNTIYFGEGSWLTVV.

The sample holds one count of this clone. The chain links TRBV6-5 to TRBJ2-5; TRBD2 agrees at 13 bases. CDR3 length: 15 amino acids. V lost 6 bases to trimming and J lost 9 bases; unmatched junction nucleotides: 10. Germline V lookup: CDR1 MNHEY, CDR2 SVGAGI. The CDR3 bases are TGTGCCAGCAGCCGACTAGCGGGGGGCTCAATACCCCAGTACTTC. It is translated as CASSRLAGGSIPQYF.

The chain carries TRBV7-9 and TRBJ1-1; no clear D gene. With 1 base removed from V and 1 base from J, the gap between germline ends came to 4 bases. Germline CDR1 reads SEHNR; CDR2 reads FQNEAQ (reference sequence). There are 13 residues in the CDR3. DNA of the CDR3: TGTGCCAGCAGCTTAGTCGGGAACACTGAAGCTTTCTTT. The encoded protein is CASSLVGNTEAFF.

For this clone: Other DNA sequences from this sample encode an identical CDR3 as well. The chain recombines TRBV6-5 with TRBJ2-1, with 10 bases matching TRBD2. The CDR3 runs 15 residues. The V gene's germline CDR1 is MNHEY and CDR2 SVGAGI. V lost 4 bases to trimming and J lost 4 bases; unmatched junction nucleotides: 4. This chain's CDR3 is CASSFGLAAYNEQFF. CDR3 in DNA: TGTGCCAGCAGTTTCGGACTAGCGGCTTACAATGAGCAGTTCTTC.

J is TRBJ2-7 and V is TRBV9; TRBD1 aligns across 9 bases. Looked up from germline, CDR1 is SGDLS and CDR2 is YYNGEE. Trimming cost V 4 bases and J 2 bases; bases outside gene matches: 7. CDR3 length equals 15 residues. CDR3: CASSPRQGETYEQYF. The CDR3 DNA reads TGTGCCAGCAGCCCAAGACAGGGGGAAACCTACGAGCAGTACTTC.

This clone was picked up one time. The CDR3 DNA follows: TGTGCCAGCAGCCCAACGGGCGCTAACTATGGCTACACCTTC. It is translated as CASSPTGANYGYTF. This chain links TRBV4-2 with TRBJ1-2; D gene unclear. Per germline, CDR1 LGHNA and CDR2 YNFKEQ. Trimming pared 4 bases from V and 0 bases from J, leaving 9 bases between. This CDR3 has 14 amino acids.

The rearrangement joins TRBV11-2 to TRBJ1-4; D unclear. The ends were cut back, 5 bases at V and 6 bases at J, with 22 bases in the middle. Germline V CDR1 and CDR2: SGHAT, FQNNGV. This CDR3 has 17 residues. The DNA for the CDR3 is TGTGCCAGCAGCGAAGAACCGAGAGTTACCAAGGATGAAAAACTGTTTTTT. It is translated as CASSEEPRVTKDEKLFF.

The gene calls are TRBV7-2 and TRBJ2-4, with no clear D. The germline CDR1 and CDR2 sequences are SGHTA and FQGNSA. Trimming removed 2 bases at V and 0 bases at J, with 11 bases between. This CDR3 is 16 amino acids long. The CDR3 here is CASSLQVSLAKNIQYF. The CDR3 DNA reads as TGTGCCAGCAGCTTACAGGTCTCCTTAGCCAAAAACATTCAGTACTTC.

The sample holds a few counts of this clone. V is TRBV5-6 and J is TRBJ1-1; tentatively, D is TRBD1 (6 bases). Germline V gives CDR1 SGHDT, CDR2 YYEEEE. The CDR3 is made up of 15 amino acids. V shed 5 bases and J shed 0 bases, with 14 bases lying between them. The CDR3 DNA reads TGTGCCAGCAGGTATGACAGGAACATGAACACTGAAGCTTTCTTT. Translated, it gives CASRYDRNMNTEAFF. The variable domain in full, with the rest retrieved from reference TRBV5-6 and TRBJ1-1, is DAGVTQSPTHLIKTRGQQVTLRCSPKSGHDTVSWYQQALGQGPQFIFQYYEEEERQRGNFPDRFSGHQFPNYSSELNVNALLLGDSALYLCASRYDRNMNTEAFFGQGTRLTVV.

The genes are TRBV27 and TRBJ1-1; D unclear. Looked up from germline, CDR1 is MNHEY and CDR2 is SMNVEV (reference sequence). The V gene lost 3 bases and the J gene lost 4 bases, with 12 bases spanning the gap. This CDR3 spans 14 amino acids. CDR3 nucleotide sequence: TGTGCCAGCAGTTTCGGTTCCGGGGTCACTGAAGCTTTCTTT. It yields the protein CASSFGSGVTEAFF.

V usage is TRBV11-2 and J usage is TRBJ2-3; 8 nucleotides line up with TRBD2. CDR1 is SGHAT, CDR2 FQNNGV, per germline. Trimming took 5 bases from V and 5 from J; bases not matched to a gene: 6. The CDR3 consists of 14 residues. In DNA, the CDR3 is TGTGCCAGCAGCCATAGCGGGGCCGGAGATACGCAGTATTTT. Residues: CASSHSGAGDTQYF.

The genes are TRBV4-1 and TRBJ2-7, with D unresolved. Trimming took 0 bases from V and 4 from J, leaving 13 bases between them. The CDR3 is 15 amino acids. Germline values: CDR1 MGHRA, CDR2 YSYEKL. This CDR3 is CASSQETGPPYEQYF. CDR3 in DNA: TGCGCCAGCAGCCAAGAAACTGGGCCTCCTTACGAGCAGTACTTC.

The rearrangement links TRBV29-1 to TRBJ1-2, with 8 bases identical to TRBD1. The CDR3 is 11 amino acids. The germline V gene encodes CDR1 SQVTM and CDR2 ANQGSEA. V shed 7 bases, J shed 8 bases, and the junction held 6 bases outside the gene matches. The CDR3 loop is CSARTGPGYTF. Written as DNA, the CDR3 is TGCAGCGCCAGGACAGGGCCAGGCTACACCTTC.

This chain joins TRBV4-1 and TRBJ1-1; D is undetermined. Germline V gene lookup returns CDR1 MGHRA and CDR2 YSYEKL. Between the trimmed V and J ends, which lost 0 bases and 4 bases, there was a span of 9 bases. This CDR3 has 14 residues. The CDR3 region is CASSQEGWSTEAFF. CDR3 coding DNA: TGCGCCAGCAGCCAAGAGGGGTGGAGCACTGAAGCTTTCTTT.

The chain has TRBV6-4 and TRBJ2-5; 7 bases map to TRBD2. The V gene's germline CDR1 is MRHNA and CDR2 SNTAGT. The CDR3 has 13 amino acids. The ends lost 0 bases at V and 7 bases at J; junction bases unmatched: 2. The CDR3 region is CASSDSPGGTQYF. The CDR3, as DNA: TGTGCCAGCAGTGACTCGCCGGGGGGGACCCAGTACTTC.

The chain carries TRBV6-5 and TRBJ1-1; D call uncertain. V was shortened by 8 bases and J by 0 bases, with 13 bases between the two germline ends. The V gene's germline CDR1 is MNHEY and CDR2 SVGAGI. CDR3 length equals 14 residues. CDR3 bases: TGTGCCAGCTGTGTAGGGCAGATGAACACTGAAGCTTTCTTT. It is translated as CASCVGQMNTEAFF.

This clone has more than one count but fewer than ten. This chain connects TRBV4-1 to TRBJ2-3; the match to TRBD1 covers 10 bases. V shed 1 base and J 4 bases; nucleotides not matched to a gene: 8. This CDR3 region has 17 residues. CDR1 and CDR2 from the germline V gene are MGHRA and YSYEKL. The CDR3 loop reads CASSQVGGTGVADTQYF. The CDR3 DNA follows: TGCGCCAGCAGCCAAGTAGGCGGGACAGGGGTCGCAGATACGCAGTATTTT.

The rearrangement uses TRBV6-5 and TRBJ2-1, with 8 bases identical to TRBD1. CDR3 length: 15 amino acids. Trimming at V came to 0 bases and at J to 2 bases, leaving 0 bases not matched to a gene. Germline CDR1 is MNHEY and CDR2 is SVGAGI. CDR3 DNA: TGTGCCAGCAGTTACTCGACAGGGGCCTACAATGAGCAGTTCTTC. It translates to CASSYSTGAYNEQFF.

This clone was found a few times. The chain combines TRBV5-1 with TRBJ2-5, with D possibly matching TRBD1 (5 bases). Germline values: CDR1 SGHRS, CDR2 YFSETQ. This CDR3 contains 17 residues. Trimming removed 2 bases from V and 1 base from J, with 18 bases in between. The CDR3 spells CASSFSSWGGIQETQYF. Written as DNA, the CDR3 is TGCGCCAGCAGCTTCTCATCTTGGGGCGGAATCCAAGAGACCCAGTACTTC.

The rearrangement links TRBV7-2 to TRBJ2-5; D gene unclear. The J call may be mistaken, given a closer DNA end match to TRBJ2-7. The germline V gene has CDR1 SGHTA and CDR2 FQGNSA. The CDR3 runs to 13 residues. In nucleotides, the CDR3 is TGTGCCAGCAGCTCCGCGGTCTCCTACGAGCAGTACTTC. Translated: CASSSAVSYEQYF.

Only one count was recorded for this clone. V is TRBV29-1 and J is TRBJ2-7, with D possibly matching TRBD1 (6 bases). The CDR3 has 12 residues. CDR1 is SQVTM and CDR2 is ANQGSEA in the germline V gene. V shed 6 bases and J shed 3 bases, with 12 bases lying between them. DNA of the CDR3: TGCAGCGTCCAGAAACAGGGCTACGAGCAGTACTTC. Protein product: CSVQKQGYEQYF.

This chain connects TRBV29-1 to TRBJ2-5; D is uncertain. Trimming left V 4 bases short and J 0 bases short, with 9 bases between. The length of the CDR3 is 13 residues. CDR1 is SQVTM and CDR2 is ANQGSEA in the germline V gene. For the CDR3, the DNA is TGCAGCGTTGTTATGAACTACCAAGAGACCCAGTACTTC. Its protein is CSVVMNYQETQYF.

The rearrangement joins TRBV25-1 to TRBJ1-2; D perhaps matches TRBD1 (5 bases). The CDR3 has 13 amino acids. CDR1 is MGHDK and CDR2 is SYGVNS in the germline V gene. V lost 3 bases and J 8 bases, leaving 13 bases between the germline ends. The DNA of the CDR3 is TGTGCCAGCAGTGATATACAGGTCGGCGGCTACACCTTC. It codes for CASSDIQVGGYTF.

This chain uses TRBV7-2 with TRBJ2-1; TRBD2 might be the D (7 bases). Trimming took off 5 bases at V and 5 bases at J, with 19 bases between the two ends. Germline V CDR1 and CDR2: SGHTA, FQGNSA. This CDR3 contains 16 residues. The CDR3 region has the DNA TGTGCCAGCAGCCTCATGGCGGGGGCACATCACAATGAGCAGTTCTTC. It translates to CASSLMAGAHHNEQFF. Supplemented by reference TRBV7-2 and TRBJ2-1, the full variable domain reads GAGVSQSPSNKVTEKGKDVELRCDPISGHTALYWYRQSLGQGLEFLIYFQGNSAPDKSGLPSDRFSAERTGGSVSTLTIQRTQQEDSAVYLCASSLMAGAHHNEQFFGPGTRLTVL.

Here the CDR3 reads CASSLEGYGETQYF. CDR3 coding DNA: TGTGCCAGCAGCTTGGAGGGATACGGAGAGACCCAGTACTTC. The chain combines TRBV5-5 with TRBJ2-5; D gene uncertain. The CDR3 length is 14 residues. Germline CDR1 reads SGHKS; CDR2 reads YYEKEE (reference sequence). With 0 bases removed from V and 4 bases from J, the gap between germline ends came to 10 bases.

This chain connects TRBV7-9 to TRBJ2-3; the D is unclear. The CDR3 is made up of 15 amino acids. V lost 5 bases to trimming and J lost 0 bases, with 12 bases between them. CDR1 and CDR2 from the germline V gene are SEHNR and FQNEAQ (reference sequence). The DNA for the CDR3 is TGTGCCAGCAGCCTATCGGGTTTTAGCACAGATACGCAGTATTTT. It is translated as CASSLSGFSTDTQYF. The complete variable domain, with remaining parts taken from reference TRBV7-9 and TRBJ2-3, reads DTGVSQNPRHKITKRGQNVTFRCDPISEHNRLYWYRQTLGQGPEFLTYFQNEAQLEKSRLLSDRFSAERPKGSFSTLEIQRTEQGDSAMYLCASSLSGFSTDTQYFGPGTRLTVL.

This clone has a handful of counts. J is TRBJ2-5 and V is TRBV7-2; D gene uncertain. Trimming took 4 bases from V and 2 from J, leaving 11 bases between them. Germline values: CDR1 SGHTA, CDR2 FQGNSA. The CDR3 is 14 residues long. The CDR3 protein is CASSYTTPQETQYF. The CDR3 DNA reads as TGTGCCAGCAGCTATACTACACCGCAAGAGACCCAGTACTTC.

CDR3 in DNA: TGTGCCAGCAGCTTGGGCTACACCGGGGAGCTGTTTTTT. Protein product: CASSLGYTGELFF. The chain uses TRBV7-9 and TRBJ2-2; no definite D call. The V end was cut by 3 bases, the J end by 3 bases, with 5 bases between. CDR1 and CDR2 from the germline V gene are SEHNR and FQNEAQ (reference sequence). There are 13 residues in the CDR3.

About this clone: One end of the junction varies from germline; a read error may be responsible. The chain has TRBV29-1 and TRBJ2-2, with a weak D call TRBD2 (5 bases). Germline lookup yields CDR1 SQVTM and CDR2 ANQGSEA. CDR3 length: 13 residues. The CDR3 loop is CSVEDLVPGELLF. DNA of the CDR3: TGCAGCGTTGAAGATCTCGTCCCCGGGGAGCTGCTTTTT.